Shown below are 28 T cell receptor beta chains from a single sample sequenced in a study of shared clonotypes between healthy human individuals. Sequencing used immunoSEQ multiplex PCR; TCRdb keeps in-frame clones, though not all of them. Altogether under 350,000 clones are present, more than 75% being singletons, with the ten largest covering about 16%. The material sequenced was memory CD8+ T cells sorted from blood. Subset given: CD45RO+ cells pooled with CCR7-negative TemRA cells. The receptor source for this set is a man younger than 30 in good health.

This sequence joins TRBV18 and TRBJ1-5, with a tentative D call TRBD1 (6 bases). This CDR3 region has 14 residues. CDR1 is KGHSH and CDR2 is LQKENI in the germline V gene. Trimming pared 1 base from V and 5 bases from J, leaving 9 bases between. CDR3 region: CASSPRGGDQPQHF. The DNA of the CDR3 is TGTGCCAGCTCACCACGGGGGGGCGATCAGCCCCAGCATTTT.

V usage is TRBV7-9 and J usage is TRBJ1-4; no reliable D call. Germline V gene lookup returns CDR1 SEHNR and CDR2 FQNEAQ (reference sequence). The ends were cut back, 5 bases at V and 5 bases at J, with 12 bases in the middle. This CDR3 is built from 14 residues. The DNA of the CDR3 is TGTGCCAGCAGCCCACCCGGGAGAAATGAAAAACTGTTTTTT. Protein sequence: CASSPPGRNEKLFF.

The rearrangement joins TRBV30 to TRBJ2-1; D unclear. There are 15 residues in the CDR3. V shed 8 bases and J shed 4 bases, with 21 bases lying between them. CDR1 and CDR2 from the germline V gene are GTSNPN and SVGIG (reference sequence). Here the CDR3 reads CAGSASAPHYNEQFF. CDR3 bases: TGTGCCGGCTCGGCCAGCGCGCCCCATTACAATGAGCAGTTCTTC. Together with reference TRBV30 and TRBJ2-1, the CDR3 gives the full variable domain: SQTIHQWPATLVQPVGSPLSLECTVEGTSNPNLYWYRQAAGRGLQLLFYSVGIGQISSEVPQNLSASRPQDRQFILSSKKLLLSDSGFYLCAGSASAPHYNEQFFGPGTRLTVL.

CDR3 DNA: TGTGCCAGCAGTTGGGGTATGAACACTGAAGCTTTCTTT. Protein sequence: CASSWGMNTEAFF. The chain carries TRBV27 and TRBJ1-1; D gene unclear. CDR1 and CDR2 from the germline V gene are MNHEY and SMNVEV (reference sequence). The CDR3 loop spans 13 amino acids. V dropped 4 bases and J dropped 0 bases, with 6 bases sitting between them.

The chain employs TRBV10-3 and TRBJ2-1, with 8 bases fitting TRBD1. CDR1 is ENHRY, CDR2 SYGVKD, per germline. V shed 1 base, J shed 1 base, and the junction held 6 bases outside the gene matches. The CDR3 has 17 residues. The CDR3 nucleotides read TGTGCCATCAGTGAGTGGGGGACAGGCGCATCCTACAATGAGCAGTTCTTC. Protein product: CAISEWGTGASYNEQFF.

Only one count was recorded for this clone. The chain has TRBV27 and TRBJ2-2; TRBD2 might be the D (6 bases). The germline V gene has CDR1 MNHEY and CDR2 SMNVEV (reference sequence). Trimming stripped 3 bases from V and 7 bases from J, with 12 bases between. The CDR3 totals 14 residues. The DNA for the CDR3 is TGTGCCAGCAGTTTGGAGAGGCGGGGCGGGGAGCTGTTTTTT. It yields the protein CASSLERRGGELFF.

The CDR3 region has the DNA TGTGCCAGCAGCTTGGTGGTGGGCGCCTACGAGCAGTACTTC. It encodes CASSLVVGAYEQYF. The gene calls are TRBV5-6 and TRBJ2-7; D is uncertain. The CDR3 is 14 residues long. V was trimmed by 0 bases and J by 2 bases, leaving 9 bases between them. Per germline, CDR1 SGHDT and CDR2 YYEEEE.

This clone came up many times. The chain links TRBV4-1 to TRBJ1-2; the D is unclear. The CDR3 consists of 16 residues. Germline lookup yields CDR1 MGHRA and CDR2 YSYEKL. Trimming cost V 1 base and J 0 bases, with 12 bases left between them. The CDR3 coding sequence is TGCGCCAGCAGCCAAGGATGGAGAGCAGCTAACTATGGCTACACCTTC. Translation gives CASSQGWRAANYGYTF.

The chain employs TRBV29-1 and TRBJ2-3; 10 nucleotides align to TRBD1. Germline lookup yields CDR1 SQVTM and CDR2 ANQGSEA. V dropped 5 bases and J dropped 2; count of bases not matched to a gene: 7. The length of the CDR3 is 15 residues. The CDR3 is CSVLGTGEITDTQYF. Written as DNA, the CDR3 is TGCAGCGTTTTGGGGACAGGGGAAATCACAGATACGCAGTATTTT.

The V gene is TRBV11-2, the J gene TRBJ2-3; 7 nucleotides align to TRBD2. Germline values: CDR1 SGHAT, CDR2 FQNNGV. The V and J ends lost 5 bases and 0 bases, in that order; junction bases with no gene match: 5. The CDR3 is made up of 15 amino acids. The CDR3 DNA reads as TGTGCCAGCAGCCCGAGCGGGGAGAGCACAGATACGCAGTATTTT. This codes for CASSPSGESTDTQYF.

The rearrangement joins TRBV10-2 to TRBJ2-5; D is undetermined. The germline CDR1 and CDR2 sequences are WSHSY and SAAADI. Trimming left V 0 bases short and J 1 base short, with 9 bases between. The length of the CDR3 is 15 residues. In DNA form, the CDR3 reads TGCGCCAGCAGTGAGTCGCTGGTAGCCCAAGAGACCCAGTACTTC. Translated: CASSESLVAQETQYF.

This clone was observed a single time. The rearrangement joins TRBV4-3 to TRBJ2-1; 8 bases agree with TRBD2. Germline CDR1 and CDR2: LGHNA and YSLEER. The CDR3 extends over 16 amino acids. The trim removed 0 bases at V and 5 bases at J, leaving 6 bases unmatched. DNA of the CDR3: TGCGCCAGCAGCCAAGATATACTAGCGGAGGACAATGAGCAGTTCTTC. As protein: CASSQDILAEDNEQFF.

This sequence joins TRBV28 and TRBJ1-6, with a weak D call TRBD1 (5 bases). The CDR3 length is 13 residues. Germline V gene sequence: CDR1 MDHEN, CDR2 SYDVKM. V lost 6 bases, J lost 4 bases, and 7 bases lay in between. The CDR3 region has the DNA TGTGCCAGCAGGACAGCGTATAATTCACCCCTCCACTTT. Translated: CASRTAYNSPLHF. Combining the CDR3 with reference TRBV28 and TRBJ1-6 gives the whole variable domain DVKVTQSSRYLVKRTGEKVFLECVQDMDHENMFWYRQDPGLGLRLIYFSYDVKMKEKGDIPEGYSVSREKKERFSLILESASTNQTSMYLCASRTAYNSPLHFGNGTRLTVT.

The chain uses TRBV5-1 and TRBJ1-4; D gene unclear. Trimming left V 1 base short and J 7 bases short, with 8 bases between. Germline V gene sequence: CDR1 SGHRS, CDR2 YFSETQ. The CDR3 has 13 residues. The CDR3 protein is CASSLIAGEKLFF. As DNA, the CDR3 is TGCGCCAGCAGCTTGATTGCGGGTGAAAAACTGTTTTTT.

This clone showed up just once. The chain joins TRBV29-1 to TRBJ2-2; TRBD2 is a possible D gene (6 bases). The CDR3 covers 16 residues. Germline-derived CDR1 and CDR2 are SQVTM and ANQGSEA. Trimming removed 3 bases from V and 3 bases from J, with 17 bases in between. For the CDR3, the DNA is TGCAGCGTTGAGGTCTTGGGCGGGGCCTACACCGGGGAGCTGTTTTTT. Its protein is CSVEVLGGAYTGELFF.

This chain joins TRBV7-8 and TRBJ2-7; 9 nucleotides agree with TRBD1. V lost 0 bases to trimming and J lost 9 bases; unmatched junction nucleotides: 3. The CDR3 is made up of 13 amino acids. The germline gives CDR1 SGHVS, CDR2 FQNEAQ. CDR3 nucleotides: TGTGCCAGCAGCTTAGCCACAGGGGGCGGGCAGTACTTC. It codes for CASSLATGGGQYF.

In nucleotides, the CDR3 is TGTGCCAGCAGCTTGAGTGGCCCCTTGGGCTACACCTTC. Protein product: CASSLSGPLGYTF. This chain uses TRBV5-6 with TRBJ1-2; D unclear. This CDR3 has 13 residues. The V end lost 1 base, the J end lost 8 bases, and 12 bases lay between the germline ends. Germline loops: CDR1 SGHDT, CDR2 YYEEEE.

The CDR3 region has the DNA TGTGCCGAGGGACTAGCCTACAATGAGCAGTTCTTC. Translated, it gives CAEGLAYNEQFF. The genes are TRBV6-6 and TRBJ2-1, with TRBD2 matching over 8 bases. Germline lookup yields CDR1 MNHNY and CDR2 SVGAGI (reference sequence). CDR3 length: 12 amino acids. The V gene end was trimmed by 11 bases and the J gene end by 2 bases; junction bases not matched to a gene: 2.

This clone appeared a few times. The chain uses TRBV30 and TRBJ2-5, with TRBD2 matching 9 bases. The J call may not be correct, given that the DNA end is closer to TRBJ2-7. This CDR3 region has 15 residues. Germline assignment: CDR1 GTSNPN and CDR2 SVGIG (reference sequence). CDR3 loop: CAWSGPGLAVDEQYF. CDR3 coding DNA: TGTGCCTGGAGCGGTCCGGGACTAGCTGTCGACGAGCAGTACTTC.

As for this clone: Other DNA variants within this sample encode the same CDR3. The rearrangement links TRBV27 to TRBJ2-7, with 8 bases fitting TRBD2. Per the germline V gene, CDR1 is MNHEY and CDR2 is SMNVEV (reference sequence). The V segment lost 4 bases and the J segment 4 bases; nucleotides outside the gene matches: 6. This CDR3 has 14 residues. CDR3 coding DNA: TGTGCCAGCAGTTCCGGGACTAGTGGATACGAGCAGTACTTC. As protein: CASSSGTSGYEQYF.

The chain recombines TRBV4-2 with TRBJ1-1, with no clear D. Trimming removed 2 bases at V and 0 bases at J, with 19 bases between. This CDR3 contains 18 residues. Germline CDR1 is LGHNA and CDR2 is YNFKEQ. The chain's CDR3 is CASSQRLRGIGMNTEAFF. DNA for the CDR3: TGTGCCAGCAGCCAAAGGTTAAGAGGGATTGGGATGAACACTGAAGCTTTCTTT.

The gene calls are TRBV27 and TRBJ2-1; D unclear. The CDR3 length is 14 residues. Trimming took off 5 bases at V and 2 bases at J, with 10 bases between the two ends. Germline V CDR1 and CDR2: MNHEY, SMNVEV (reference sequence). The CDR3 nucleotides read TGTGCCAGCAGTCCCGTTCTCCCCTACAATGAGCAGTTCTTC. Its translation: CASSPVLPYNEQFF.

The chain couples TRBV4-1 to TRBJ1-2, with D unclear. This CDR3 is built from 14 residues. Trimming took 4 bases from V and 4 from J, leaving 13 bases between them. Per the germline V gene, CDR1 is MGHRA and CDR2 is YSYEKL. The CDR3 nucleotides read TGCGCCAGCAGCCCCGGCGACATCACCTATGGCTACACCTTC. It yields the protein CASSPGDITYGYTF.

The chain has TRBV2 and TRBJ2-7; TRBD2 matches 7 bases. The V segment lost 1 base and the J segment 4 bases; nucleotides outside the gene matches: 10. CDR3 length: 16 residues. Germline values: CDR1 SNHLY, CDR2 FYNNEI. The CDR3 is CASSEGGGPGGYEQYF. DNA for the CDR3: TGTGCCAGCAGTGAAGGGGGAGGGCCTGGAGGATACGAGCAGTACTTC.

V is TRBV5-4 and J is TRBJ2-7; TRBD1 matches at 11 bases. Germline V lookup: CDR1 SGHNT, CDR2 YYREEE (reference sequence). The CDR3 covers 15 residues. Unmatched junction bases numbered 6, after V lost 3 bases and J lost 4 bases. CDR3 nucleotide sequence: TGTGCCAGCAGCTCATGGGACAGGGGGGAGTACGAGCAGTACTTC. It yields the protein CASSSWDRGEYEQYF.

The gene calls are TRBV4-1 and TRBJ1-5; maybe TRBD1 (6 bases). Germline CDR1 reads MGHRA; CDR2 reads YSYEKL. The V gene lost 0 bases and the J gene lost 7 bases, with 22 bases spanning the gap. The CDR3 has 18 residues. Written as DNA, the CDR3 is TGCGCCAGCAGCCAAGATCGGATCCTAGGCCCTACAGGGCAGCCCCAGCATTTT. Protein: CASSQDRILGPTGQPQHF.

The rearrangement uses TRBV19 and TRBJ1-2; 8 nucleotides line up with TRBD1. There are 14 residues in the CDR3. Germline values: CDR1 LNHDA, CDR2 SQIVND (reference sequence). With V trimmed by 2 bases and J by 1 base, 0 bases remained unmatched. The CDR3 nucleotides are TGTGCCAGTAGTATAACAGGGGGTAACTATGGCTACACCTTC. Encoded protein: CASSITGGNYGYTF.

This chain links TRBV6-5 with TRBJ2-7; 9 positions agree with TRBD1. V shed 3 bases and J 5 bases; nucleotides not matched to a gene: 11. The CDR3 is 16 residues long. Germline loops: CDR1 MNHEY, CDR2 SVGAGI. The CDR3 DNA follows: TGTGCCAGCAGTTATAAAGGGGGACAGGGTCTAGACGAGCAGTACTTC. Amino acid sequence: CASSYKGGQGLDEQYF.